The clone carrying this T cell receptor beta chain has just a few counts. MiXCR, applied by TCRdb to the 5' RACE reads, yields one record per CDR3 protein. The sample has more than 65,000 distinct CDR3 sequences; over 3.5% are singletons. The sample originates from a study of early T cells in non-severe SARS-CoV-2 infection. V lost 6 bases, J lost 4 bases, and 17 bases lay in between. The CDR3 totals 15 residues. Sequences were derived from whole blood, sampled at baseline. V and J are TRBV12-3 or TRBV12-4 and TRBJ2-3; a weak D match, TRBD2 (7 bases). The TCR originated in an adult who was a healthcare worker with PCR-confirmed SARS-CoV-2 infection or an uninfected control (not recorded which). The donor label of this sample is uncertain. CDR3 in DNA: TGTGCCAGCAGGTTACGATCGGGGGGCCCAGATACGCAGTATTTT. Protein: CASRLRSGGPDTQYF.